A single sample gave rise to the 4 T cell receptor beta chains below, sequenced in a study of blood T cell repertoires in COVID-19. Data came from immunoSEQ multiplex PCR; TCRdb stores just in-frame clones and leaves some out. The data show 95,000 to 110,000 clones, less than 90% seen once. Sequencing used peripheral blood. These receptors all stem from a human donor in a cohort sampled during active COVID-19.

The V call is TRBV5-1, the J call TRBJ1-3; D is possibly TRBD1 (5 bases). This CDR3 comprises 15 residues. V lost 4 bases, J lost 2 bases, and 13 bases lay in between. CDR1 is SGHRS and CDR2 is YFSETQ in the germline V gene. CDR3 residues: CASSEDTNAGNTIYF. In nucleotides, the CDR3 is TGCGCCAGCAGCGAGGACACCAACGCTGGAAACACCATATATTTT.

This chain uses TRBV5-5 with TRBJ2-1; no clear D. This CDR3 has 12 residues. V was trimmed by 2 bases and J by 6 bases, leaving 6 bases between them. Germline V gives CDR1 SGHKS, CDR2 YYEKEE (reference sequence). The CDR3 DNA sequence: TGTGCCAGCAGCTTATCCGGCAATGAGCAGTTCTTC. This codes for CASSLSGNEQFF.

This sequence joins TRBV7-8 and TRBJ1-6; no reliable D call. The CDR3 totals 13 residues. V lost 0 bases to trimming and J lost 10 bases, with 7 bases between them. Germline V gene sequence: CDR1 SGHVS, CDR2 FQNEAQ. The CDR3 protein is CASSLALGSPLHF. The CDR3 DNA reads TGTGCCAGCAGCTTAGCGCTGGGCTCACCCCTCCACTTT.

The CDR3 loop is CAISESVGELFF. CDR3 bases: TGTGCCATCAGTGAGTCCGTCGGGGAGCTGTTTTTT. The chain carries TRBV10-3 and TRBJ2-2, with D hard to call. Germline CDR1 and CDR2: ENHRY and SYGVKD. Trimming stripped 0 bases from V and 7 bases from J, with 3 bases between. This CDR3 region has 12 residues.